The rows below give T cell receptor beta chains drawn from one sample of a study of blood T cell repertoires in COVID-19. Data came from immunoSEQ multiplex PCR; TCRdb stores just in-frame clones and leaves some out. Here the sample spans 400,000 to 500,000 clones, about 88% being singletons. Material for sequencing was PBMCs or T cells enriched from blood (not recorded which). The receptors were gathered from a woman between 18 and 29 years old who had been exposed to COVID-19. CDR3s include the opening cysteine and the closing phenylalanine or tryptophan. D genes are given only for firm matches. Part of the rows lack a size; the others show once, few, many or a class for expanded clones.

size,D,J,V,DNA,CDR3
few,TRBD2,TRBJ2-1,TRBV7-8,TGTGCCAGCAGCTCGGGACTAGGGAATGAGCAGTTCTTC,CASSSGLGNEQFF
-,TRBD1,TRBJ1-4,TRBV18,TGTGCCAGCTCCGTCCAGGGGGCAAGTAATGAAAAACTGTTTTTT,CASSVQGASNEKLFF
once,TRBD1,TRBJ1-1,TRBV6-5,TGTGCCAGCAACTTCAGGGGGATCACTGAAGCTTTCTTT,CASNFRGITEAFF
-,TRBD2,TRBJ2-7,TRBV19,TGTGCCACCACGGGGACTAGCGTCAGTCCCCCCTACGAGCAGTACTTC,CATTGTSVSPPYEQYF
-,-,TRBJ1-5,TRBV10-3,TGTGCCAGCAGAGACGGGTCGGGCAATCAGCCCCAGCATTTT,CASRDGSGNQPQHF
-,TRBD1,TRBJ2-2,TRBV4-1,TGCGCCAGCAGCCCCCGGGACAGGGCAGCCGGGGAGCTGTTTTTT,CASSPRDRAAGELFF
-,TRBD1,TRBJ1-3,TRBV5-6,TGTGCCAGCAGCCAGGGGACAGCCTCTGGAAACACCATATATTTT,CASSQGTASGNTIYF
once,TRBD2,TRBJ2-5,TRBV19,TGTGCCAGCAGAGACAGGACTAGCGGCCAAGAGACCCAGTACTTC,CASRDRTSGQETQYF
few,-,TRBJ1-5,TRBV28,TGTGCCAGCAGTCCACCCCTCTATAGCAATCAGCCCCAGCATTTT,CASSPPLYSNQPQHF
once,TRBD1,TRBJ2-7,TRBV19,TGTGCCAGTGAGACGGGACAGACGTTCTACGAGCAGTACTTC,CASETGQTFYEQYF
-,-,TRBJ2-6,TRBV4-1,TGCGCCAGCAGCCCCCGACTAGTATTGGGTGGGGCCAACGTCCTGACTTTC,CASSPRLVLGGANVLTF
-,-,TRBJ1-4,TRBV6-5,TGTGCCAGCAGTTACTCCAAAGTAGCAACTAATGAAAAACTGTTTTTT,CASSYSKVATNEKLFF
-,-,TRBJ2-5,TRBV11-3,TGTGCCAGCAGCTTGGGAGCGAGGGAGACCCAGTACTTC,CASSLGARETQYF
-,TRBD1,TRBJ2-7,TRBV5-6,TGTGCCAGCAGCTATACAGGGGGCCAATACGAGCAGTACTTC,CASSYTGGQYEQYF
-,TRBD2,TRBJ2-5,TRBV5-6,TGTGCCAGCAGCTCCCCTAGCGGGGGGGCCTGGGAGACCCAGTACTTC,CASSSPSGGAWETQYF
-,-,TRBJ2-1,TRBV27,TGTGCCAGCAGTTACCGGGACTTCCTCAATGAGCAGTTCTTC,CASSYRDFLNEQFF
-,TRBD1,TRBJ2-5,TRBV28,TGTGCCAGCAGTTCGGACAGGACACGAGAAGAGACCCAGTACTTC,CASSSDRTREETQYF
few,TRBD2,TRBJ2-1,TRBV19,TGTGCCAGGGAGAAACTAGCGGGAGTTCGGAATGAGCAGTTCTTC,CAREKLAGVRNEQFF
-,TRBD2,TRBJ2-1,TRBV11-3,TGTGCCAGCAGCTTAGATGGGCGGGGGGGCCTCGATGAGCAGTTCTTC,CASSLDGRGGLDEQFF
-,TRBD1,TRBJ1-6,TRBV5-1,TGCGCCAGCAGCTTGACCGGACAGGGACGGTCACCCCTCCACTTT,CASSLTGQGRSPLHF
-,TRBD1,TRBJ1-1,TRBV9,TGTGCCAGCAGCGTAGACGCAGGGGGCTTGACTGAAGCTTTCTTT,CASSVDAGGLTEAFF
-,-,TRBJ1-1,TRBV9,TGTGCCAGCAGCGACCATAGTGGGGGGGACACTGAAGCTTTCTTT,CASSDHSGGDTEAFF
-,-,TRBJ2-1,TRBV7-9,TGTGCCAGCAGCCTAGAGCACAATGAGCAGTTCTTC,CASSLEHNEQFF
-,-,TRBJ1-1,TRBV4-3,TGCGCCAGCAGCCAGTATACTGGGAACACTGAAGCTTTCTTT,CASSQYTGNTEAFF
-,-,TRBJ2-1,TRBV4-1,TGCGCCAGCAGCCAGGAATTAGGACCGGGGAATGAGCAGTTCTTC,CASSQELGPGNEQFF
-,TRBD1,TRBJ2-7,TRBV10-3,TGTGCCATCAGTGAGTCGGATCCCCGACAGGGGTCCTACGAGCAGTACTTC,CAISESDPRQGSYEQYF
-,-,TRBJ2-3,TRBV14,TGTGCCAGCAGCCTCGGTTTGGGCAAAGTACTCACAGATACGCAGTATTTT,CASSLGLGKVLTDTQYF
-,-,TRBJ2-2,TRBV5-1,TGCGCCAGCAGCTTGGTATCTCGGACTACCACCGGGGAGCTGTTTTTT,CASSLVSRTTTGELFF
-,-,TRBJ1-4,TRBV7-2,TGTGCCAGCAGCCCCCGGACAGATAATGAAAAACTGTTTTTT,CASSPRTDNEKLFF